Presented here are 32 T cell receptor beta chains from one specimen sequenced in a study of cytomegalovirus exposure and HLA in healthy donors. Both 60 Vbeta primers and 13 Jbeta primers went into the PCR. Here immunoSEQ multiplex PCR was the method, and the copy in TCRdb shows in-frame clones only, minus some. The sample holds 110,000 to 150,000 clones, 70% to 80% seen once. The sequencing input was PBMCs. The receptor source for this set is a woman in her fifties or sixties in good health and CMV-seropositive.

The chain recombines TRBV9 with TRBJ2-1; 7 nucleotides agree with TRBD2. The CDR3 length is 17 residues. The trim removed 0 bases at V and 8 bases at J, leaving 14 bases unmatched. Germline CDR1 is SGDLS and CDR2 is YYNGEE. In DNA, the CDR3 is TGTGCCAGCAGCGTAGGGGCTAGCGGAACCCGTATGGATGAGCAGTTCTTC. The encoded protein is CASSVGASGTRMDEQFF.

The chain uses TRBV9 and TRBJ1-1; a weak D match, TRBD1 (6 bases). The germline CDR1 and CDR2 sequences are SGDLS and YYNGEE. The CDR3 runs to 15 residues. The V and J ends lost 2 bases and 0 bases respectively, with 11 bases between them. The CDR3 region is CASSVRTEVNTEAFF. CDR3 nucleotides: TGTGCCAGCAGCGTCAGGACAGAAGTGAACACTGAAGCTTTCTTT.

The chain employs TRBV2 and TRBJ1-5; 8 nucleotides agree with TRBD1. CDR1 and CDR2 (germline): SNHLY, FYNNEI. With 3 bases clipped from V and 1 base from J, the junction kept 8 bases outside the gene matches. This CDR3 spans 17 amino acids. In nucleotides, the CDR3 is TGTGCCAGCAGTGATAGTGGCAGGGGGCTGAGCAATCAGCCCCAGCATTTT. It yields the protein CASSDSGRGLSNQPQHF.

The gene calls are TRBV25-1 and TRBJ2-7, with TRBD1 matching over 8 bases. Trimming took 4 bases from V and 3 from J; bases not matched to a gene: 8. This CDR3 contains 15 residues. Germline CDR1 is MGHDK and CDR2 is SYGVNS. DNA of the CDR3: TGTGCCAGCAGTGCGACCTTAGACAGGGGCTACGAGCAGTACTTC. Protein: CASSATLDRGYEQYF.

V is TRBV19 and J is TRBJ2-7, with TRBD1 identical over 7 bases. CDR1 LNHDA and CDR2 SQIVND come from the germline V gene (reference sequence). The CDR3 extends over 15 amino acids. Trimming took 1 base from V and 6 from J; bases not matched to a gene: 9. DNA for the CDR3: TGTGCCAGTAGTATAGGAGACAGGGCTTCGATCGAGCAGTACTTC. Amino acids: CASSIGDRASIEQYF.

Concerning this clone: This CDR3 is also generated by other DNA sequences in the sample. V usage is TRBV6-5 and J usage is TRBJ1-3, with 7 bases identical to TRBD1. The CDR3 sequence is 16 residues long. V lost 0 bases, J lost 2 bases, and 4 bases stayed unmatched. Germline-derived CDR1 and CDR2 are MNHEY and SVGAGI. CDR3 DNA: TGTGCCAGCAGTTACTCGAGGCAGGGGGCTGGAAACACCATATATTTT. Its translation is CASSYSRQGAGNTIYF.

V usage is TRBV5-1 and J usage is TRBJ2-4, with TRBD1 matching 9 bases. The trim removed 4 bases at V and 6 bases at J, leaving 5 bases unmatched. Germline-derived CDR1 and CDR2 are SGHRS and YFSETQ. The length of the CDR3 is 14 residues. The CDR3 is CASSRDREGNIQYF. CDR3 DNA: TGCGCCAGCAGCAGGGACAGGGAGGGAAACATTCAGTACTTC.

The chain joins TRBV4-1 to TRBJ1-1; D perhaps matches TRBD1 (5 bases). Germline CDR1 is MGHRA and CDR2 is YSYEKL. This CDR3 has 14 residues. Trimming cost V 2 bases and J 5 bases, with 12 bases left between them. In nucleotides, the CDR3 is TGCGCCAGCAGCCAACTTCAGGGAGGGACTGAAGCTTTCTTT. This encodes CASSQLQGGTEAFF.

The chain uses TRBV27 and TRBJ1-3; D gene ambiguous. Looked up from germline, CDR1 is MNHEY and CDR2 is SMNVEV (reference sequence). Trimming pared 5 bases from V and 0 bases from J, leaving 8 bases between. CDR3 length: 14 amino acids. As DNA, the CDR3 is TGTGCCAGCAGTCCGCTGAGCTCTGGAAACACCATATATTTT. It codes for CASSPLSSGNTIYF.

As concerns this clone: The sample holds other DNA sequences that translate to the same CDR3. The chain couples TRBV7-9 to TRBJ2-1; the D gene is possibly TRBD1 (6 bases). V was cut by 4 bases and J by 5 bases, with 12 bases left in between. Germline CDR1 and CDR2: SEHNR and FQNEAQ (reference sequence). The CDR3 is made up of 14 amino acids. CDR3 bases: TGTGCCAGCAGCTCCAGGACAGAGAACAATGAGCAGTTCTTC. Its protein product is CASSSRTENNEQFF.

The rearrangement joins TRBV7-2 to TRBJ1-1, with TRBD1 as a possible D gene (5 bases). The V gene's germline CDR1 is SGHTA and CDR2 FQGNSA. V lost 2 bases to trimming and J lost 1 base, with 5 bases between them. The CDR3 length is 13 residues. The CDR3: CASSLTGNTEAFF. The CDR3 region has the DNA TGTGCCAGCAGCTTAACAGGGAACACTGAAGCTTTCTTT.

This sequence joins TRBV5-6 and TRBJ1-2; unclear D gene. The V gene lost 3 bases and the J gene lost 5 bases, with 17 bases spanning the gap. Per germline, CDR1 SGHDT and CDR2 YYEEEE. There are 15 residues in the CDR3. The CDR3 DNA reads as TGTGCCAGCAGCTCATATGGCGGGTTAGGTTATGGCTACACCTTC. Translated: CASSSYGGLGYGYTF.

The J gene is TRBJ1-1, the V gene TRBV6-6; D uncertain. The CDR3 has 16 residues. Germline assignment: CDR1 MNHNY and CDR2 SVGAGI (reference sequence). V dropped 7 bases and J dropped 1 base, with 19 bases sitting between them. The CDR3 DNA sequence: TGTGCCAGCACCCTCCTACTGGGGAGGGCGAACACTGAAGCTTTCTTT. Amino acid sequence: CASTLLLGRANTEAFF.

V usage is TRBV19 and J usage is TRBJ2-1, with D perhaps matching TRBD2 (7 bases). Germline V lookup: CDR1 LNHDA, CDR2 SQIVND (reference sequence). Trimming removed 6 bases from V and 0 bases from J, with 12 bases in between. CDR3 length equals 15 residues. Here the CDR3 reads CASSQGTTSYNEQFF. CDR3 nucleotide sequence: TGTGCCAGTAGCCAGGGGACTACCTCCTACAATGAGCAGTTCTTC.

This rearrangement joins TRBV30 to TRBJ2-7; 9 positions match TRBD1. The germline V gene encodes CDR1 GTSNPN and CDR2 SVGIG (reference sequence). There are 13 residues in the CDR3. J gave up 4 bases and V 2 bases, and 3 bases lay outside the gene matches. CDR3 DNA sequence: TGTGCCTGGAGTAGGACAGGGGCTTACGAGCAGTACTTC. Translating it yields CAWSRTGAYEQYF.

The chain carries TRBV5-7 and TRBJ1-5; no firm D call. TRBV5-7 is labeled an ORF, and its function is uncertain. V lost 1 base, J lost 0 bases, and 11 bases lay in between. This CDR3 comprises 16 residues. This CDR3 reads CASSLFSGYSNQPQHF. CDR3 nucleotides: TGTGCCAGCAGCTTGTTTAGTGGTTATAGCAATCAGCCCCAGCATTTT.

The chain has TRBV28 and TRBJ1-1, with 7 bases fitting TRBD1. Germline trimming cut 5 bases from V and 1 base from J; bases unmatched to any gene: 7. Germline CDR1 MDHEN, CDR2 SYDVKM. The CDR3 length is 15 residues. CDR3 nucleotide sequence: TGTGCCAGCAGTGGAGAACGACAGGGGAACACTGAAGCTTTCTTT. It is translated as CASSGERQGNTEAFF.

This clone was recorded a few times. V is TRBV5-4 and J is TRBJ2-5, with 8 bases that match TRBD2. V dropped 5 bases and J dropped 1; count of bases not matched to a gene: 4. Per the germline V gene, CDR1 is SGHNT and CDR2 is YYREEE (reference sequence). The CDR3 covers 14 residues. The CDR3 region has the DNA TGTGCCAGCAGTCTCGGACTAGCCCAAGAGACCCAGTACTTC. Residues: CASSLGLAQETQYF.

V is TRBV27 and J is TRBJ1-2; no firm D call. Trimming stripped 4 bases from V and 1 base from J, with 13 bases between. The CDR3 extends over 15 amino acids. Germline CDR1 is MNHEY and CDR2 is SMNVEV (reference sequence). The CDR3 protein is CASSSIPRDNYGYTF. The DNA for the CDR3 is TGTGCCAGCAGTTCAATCCCCCGGGATAACTATGGCTACACCTTC.

J is TRBJ2-2 and V is TRBV7-9; 7 positions agree with TRBD2. Unmatched junction bases numbered 7, after V lost 2 bases and J lost 4 bases. CDR3 length equals 16 residues. Germline loops: CDR1 SEHNR, CDR2 FQNEAQ (reference sequence). CDR3 amino acids: CASSLTGGEITGELFF. CDR3 coding DNA: TGTGCCAGCAGCTTAACGGGAGGAGAAATCACCGGGGAGCTGTTTTTT.

This chain joins TRBV6-6 and TRBJ1-1; perhaps TRBD1 as D (5 bases). The CDR3 consists of 15 residues. Germline-derived CDR1 and CDR2 are MNHNY and SVGAGI (reference sequence). V lost 1 base and J 5 bases, leaving 14 bases between the germline ends. The DNA for the CDR3 is TGTGCCAGCAGTTACTTGACAAGGACAAGGACTGAAGCTTTCTTT. Protein sequence: CASSYLTRTRTEAFF.

This chain joins TRBV7-3 and TRBJ2-2; possibly TRBD2 for D (5 bases). The ends were cut back, 2 bases at V and 8 bases at J, with 9 bases in the middle. Looked up from germline, CDR1 is SGHTA and CDR2 is FQGTGA. This CDR3 is 13 amino acids long. The CDR3: CASSLRRTGELFF. The CDR3 coding sequence is TGTGCCAGCAGCTTACGACGGACTGGGGAGCTGTTTTTT.

The rearrangement joins TRBV30 to TRBJ1-6; TRBD1 matches 12 bases. The CDR3 sequence is 15 residues long. Germline V gene lookup returns CDR1 GTSNPN and CDR2 SVGIG (reference sequence). V dropped 3 bases and J dropped 10; count of bases not matched to a gene: 7. CDR3 sequence: CAWRTGTGGSSPLHF. CDR3 nucleotides: TGTGCCTGGAGGACCGGGACAGGGGGCTCCTCACCCCTCCACTTT.

V and J are TRBV6-1 and TRBJ2-1, with 9 bases aligning to TRBD2. The CDR3 has 13 residues. Germline CDR1 MNHNS, CDR2 SASEGT. V lost 5 bases, J lost 6 bases, and 2 bases stayed unmatched. For the CDR3, the DNA is TGTGCCAGCAGTCCGGGACTAGCCAATGAGCAGTTCTTC. Amino acid sequence: CASSPGLANEQFF.

This sequence joins TRBV19 and TRBJ1-2, with TRBD1 identical over 11 bases. The CDR3 has 13 residues. V lost 10 bases to trimming and J lost 4 bases; unmatched junction nucleotides: 5. The germline gives CDR1 LNHDA, CDR2 SQIVND (reference sequence). The CDR3 here is CATRTGGIYGYTF. Here the CDR3 DNA reads TGTGCCACCCGGACAGGGGGCATCTATGGCTACACCTTC.

This clone was recorded only once. The gene calls are TRBV7-8 and TRBJ2-7; possible D gene TRBD2, 6 bases. V dropped 5 bases and J dropped 4 bases, with 15 bases sitting between them. Germline CDR1 reads SGHVS; CDR2 reads FQNEAQ. The CDR3 loop spans 14 amino acids. This CDR3 is CASSVGAGKYEQYF. In nucleotides, the CDR3 is TGTGCCAGCAGCGTCGGGGCGGGAAAGTACGAGCAGTACTTC.

The chain recombines TRBV7-3 with TRBJ2-1, with 10 bases fitting TRBD1. Trimming at V came to 5 bases and at J to 7 bases, leaving 5 bases not matched to a gene. CDR3 length equals 14 residues. Germline CDR1 is SGHTA and CDR2 is FQGTGA. CDR3 sequence reads: CASSLGQGLNEQFF. CDR3 sequence (DNA): TGTGCCAGCAGCCTGGGACAGGGGTTGAATGAGCAGTTCTTC.

The rearrangement uses TRBV9 and TRBJ2-5, with D tentatively TRBD2 (6 bases). V was trimmed by 0 bases and J by 3 bases, leaving 9 bases between them. CDR1 and CDR2 from the germline V gene are SGDLS and YYNGEE. This CDR3 spans 14 amino acids. In DNA form, the CDR3 reads TGTGCCAGCAGCGTAGCATTAGCGGAAGAGACCCAGTACTTC. Residues: CASSVALAEETQYF.

The chain recombines TRBV9 with TRBJ2-7; maybe TRBD2 (5 bases). The ends were cut back, 1 base at V and 2 bases at J, with 13 bases in the middle. Germline lookup yields CDR1 SGDLS and CDR2 YYNGEE. The CDR3 totals 15 residues. The CDR3 region is CASSVKGLPTYEQYF. The CDR3 DNA follows: TGTGCCAGCAGCGTAAAAGGACTCCCTACCTACGAGCAGTACTTC.

This sequence joins TRBV6-5 and TRBJ1-2; weak D call: TRBD1 (5 bases). CDR3 size: 14 residues. Trimming cost V 5 bases and J 7 bases, with 17 bases left between them. Germline CDR1 is MNHEY and CDR2 is SVGAGI. The CDR3 coding sequence is TGTGCCAGCAGTAAAACAGGCGGGAGCCCTGGCTACACCTTC. Protein product: CASSKTGGSPGYTF.

V and J are TRBV29-1 and TRBJ2-5; D may be TRBD1 (5 bases). The CDR3 extends over 14 amino acids. Trimming left V 6 bases short and J 5 bases short, with 19 bases between. Germline values: CDR1 SQVTM, CDR2 ANQGSEA. The CDR3 reads CSVYQGGAGETQYF. The CDR3, as DNA: TGCAGCGTATATCAGGGTGGGGCTGGCGAGACCCAGTACTTC.

The chain employs TRBV7-9 and TRBJ2-5; 10 bases line up with TRBD1. The CDR3 length is 15 residues. The J segment lost 2 bases and the V segment lost 6 bases, leaving 6 bases of the junction unmatched. The germline V gene has CDR1 SEHNR and CDR2 FQNEAQ (reference sequence). CDR3 residues: CASSSGTGAQETQYF. The CDR3, as DNA: TGTGCCAGCAGTTCCGGGACAGGGGCTCAAGAGACCCAGTACTTC.